A single sample gave rise to the 31 T cell receptor beta chains below, sequenced in a study of blood T cells in healthy people across ages (dated by TCRdb to between 2014 and 2016). Libraries were built with 5' RACE. Sequencing relied on an Illumina HiSeq 2500. A second PCR of roughly 7 to 11 cycles was performed with a sample-barcoded 5' primer and a J-beta primer mix. TCRdb passed the public sequencing reads through fastp at Q25 and MiXCR, retaining productive beta sequences. Entries that share a CDR3 protein sequence are merged under the most common genes and DNA. This sample comprises more than 1 million distinct CDR3 sequences, 40% to 55% of them detected only once. The leading ten clones occupy 15% to 20% of the sample. Material: blood. The receptors were sampled from a woman aged 60-75 years in good health.

The chain recombines TRBV12-5 with TRBJ2-3, with D possibly matching TRBD2 (5 bases). The CDR3 loop spans 13 amino acids. The V and J ends lost 9 bases and 5 bases respectively, with 15 bases between them. Germline V gives CDR1 LGHNT, CDR2 FRNRAP. The DNA of the CDR3 is TGTGCTAGCTCCTATACGGGGAGAGATACGCAGTATTTT. Its translation: CASSYTGRDTQYF.

The rearrangement joins TRBV29-1 to TRBJ1-2; 7 bases are a match to TRBD1. The CDR3 has 11 amino acids. Per the germline V gene, CDR1 is SQVTM and CDR2 is ANQGSEA. V dropped 6 bases and J dropped 4; count of bases not matched to a gene: 2. The CDR3 bases are TGCAGCGTACAGGGGCGCTATGGCTACACCTTC. Translation gives CSVQGRYGYTF.

V usage is TRBV7-3 and J usage is TRBJ2-3, with TRBD2 as a possible D gene (6 bases). Trimming stripped 1 base from V and 5 bases from J, with 13 bases between. The length of the CDR3 is 15 residues. CDR1 and CDR2 from the germline V gene are SGHTA and FQGTGA. This chain's CDR3 is CASSLSGIPGDTQYF. The CDR3 nucleotides read TGTGCCAGCAGCTTAAGCGGGATCCCTGGAGATACGCAGTATTTT.

The chain has TRBV27 and TRBJ2-1; the D gene is possibly TRBD2 (7 bases). Germline V CDR1 and CDR2: MNHEY, SMNVEV (reference sequence). CDR3 size: 14 residues. V gave up 1 base and J gave up 6 bases, with 10 bases separating them. The CDR3 DNA sequence: TGTGCCAGCAGTTTATACAGGGAGGGCAATGAGCAGTTCTTC. Amino acid sequence: CASSLYREGNEQFF.

The DNA for the CDR3 is TGTGCCAGCAGCTTTGTACTAGCGGGAGCACAAGAGACCCAGTACTTC. Translating gives CASSFVLAGAQETQYF. This rearrangement joins TRBV12-1 to TRBJ2-5; whether TRBD2, the table's D call, matches the DNA was not checked. TRBV12-1 is a pseudogene locus. The CDR3 runs 16 residues.

Comments on this clonotype: A junction end diverges from the germline sequence, so it may reflect a read error. The chain combines TRBV24-1 with TRBJ2-1; possible D gene TRBD1, 5 bases. The CDR3 sequence is 14 residues long. The germline V gene encodes CDR1 KGHDR and CDR2 SFDVKD. CDR3 amino acids: CATSDTTAYNAQFF. The CDR3 coding sequence is TGTGCCACCAGTGATACGACAGCCTACAATGCGCAGTTCTTC.

This clonotype was counted between two and nine times. The J gene is TRBJ2-4, the V gene TRBV30, with D maybe TRBD2 (6 bases). The J call is doubtful: the DNA matches TRBJ2-7 better. The V gene's germline CDR1 is GTSNPN and CDR2 SVGIG (reference sequence). The CDR3 covers 15 residues. The CDR3 protein is CAWSQSGTYPGEQYF. Written as DNA, the CDR3 is TGTGCCTGGAGTCAATCCGGGACTTATCCCGGCGAGCAGTACTTC.

The rearrangement uses TRBV28 and TRBJ2-4; a weak D match, TRBD1 (6 bases). The V and J ends lost 10 bases and 1 base respectively, with 32 bases between them. Germline lookup yields CDR1 MDHEN and CDR2 SYDVKM. This CDR3 is 20 amino acids long. CDR3 nucleotides: TGTGCCACATCAGGGGTCCGGCGTCAGACGAGGACGACGGCCAAAAACATTCAGTACTTC. This translates into CATSGVRRQTRTTAKNIQYF.

The rearrangement links TRBV20-1 to TRBJ1-2; no firm D call. This CDR3 is built from 16 residues. The V gene's germline CDR1 is DFQATT and CDR2 SNEGSKA (reference sequence). Trimming left V 5 bases short and J 0 bases short, with 19 bases between. Here the CDR3 reads CSAGRAGNQANYGYTF. The CDR3 coding sequence is TGCAGTGCTGGTAGGGCCGGGAATCAGGCTAACTATGGCTACACCTTC.

This sequence joins TRBV15 and TRBJ2-3, with unresolved D. The CDR3 runs to 15 residues. V gave up 0 bases and J gave up 2 bases, with 9 bases separating them. Per germline, CDR1 LNHNV and CDR2 YYDKDF (reference sequence). CDR3 sequence: CATSREGLSTDTQYF. CDR3 sequence (DNA): TGTGCCACCAGCAGAGAAGGATTATCCACAGATACGCAGTATTTT.

The chain joins TRBV6-5 to TRBJ2-5; TRBD1 agrees at 8 bases. V lost 6 bases, J lost 5 bases, and 5 bases stayed unmatched. The V gene's germline CDR1 is MNHEY and CDR2 SVGAGI. The CDR3 totals 13 residues. The CDR3 spells CASRATGGETQYF. The CDR3 DNA reads as TGTGCCAGCAGAGCCACAGGGGGGGAGACCCAGTACTTC.

This clonotype was seen more than once but under ten times. This chain uses TRBV3-1 with TRBJ2-7; D unresolved. Between the trimmed V and J ends, which lost 2 bases and 2 bases, there was a span of 7 bases. CDR3 length: 13 residues. Per germline, CDR1 LGHDT and CDR2 YNNKEL (reference sequence). The CDR3 coding sequence is TGTGCCAGCAGCCAAAGGCTAGCCTACGAGCAGTACTTC. It translates to CASSQRLAYEQYF.

V is TRBV5-1 and J is TRBJ1-2; possibly TRBD1 for D (5 bases). The CDR3 sequence is 14 residues long. Trimming removed 5 bases at V and 4 bases at J, with 15 bases between. Germline CDR1 SGHRS, CDR2 YFSETQ. The CDR3 DNA follows: TGCGCCAGCAGGGCGCAGGGTTCTATCTATGGCTACACCTTC. Translating gives CASRAQGSIYGYTF.

V and J are TRBV14 and TRBJ2-1; 8 nucleotides match TRBD1. Unmatched junction bases numbered 9, after V lost 4 bases and J lost 7 bases. The CDR3 is made up of 15 amino acids. Germline CDR1 is SGHDN and CDR2 is FVKESK. CDR3 sequence (DNA): TGTGCCAGCAGCCCGCTGGACAGGGTTAGGAATGAGCAGTTCTTC. Encoded protein: CASSPLDRVRNEQFF.

This clonotype was seen repeatedly, ten times or more. The chain employs TRBV27 and TRBJ2-3, with D perhaps TRBD2 (6 bases). The V end lost 2 bases, the J end lost 6 bases, and 15 bases lay between the germline ends. This CDR3 spans 15 amino acids. CDR1 MNHEY and CDR2 SMNVEV come from the germline V gene (reference sequence). Here the CDR3 DNA reads TGTGCCAGCAGTTTACTGACTAGGGTATCGGATACGCAGTATTTT. Encoded protein: CASSLLTRVSDTQYF.

This clonotype appeared a few times. The chain carries TRBV29-1 and TRBJ2-5, with 7 nucleotides matching TRBD1. Germline-derived CDR1 and CDR2 are SQVTM and ANQGSEA. Trimming removed 8 bases from V and 6 bases from J; junction bases left unmatched: 18. There are 15 residues in the CDR3. The chain's CDR3 is CSSAPGSGGRKTQYF. The DNA for the CDR3 is TGCAGCTCTGCTCCGGGGTCAGGGGGAAGGAAGACCCAGTACTTC.

This chain joins TRBV6-5 and TRBJ1-2, with no clear D. Germline assignment: CDR1 MNHEY and CDR2 SVGAGI. Trimming pared 5 bases from V and 4 bases from J, leaving 11 bases between. The CDR3 has 13 amino acids. The CDR3 protein is CASSPYSFYGYTF. Written as DNA, the CDR3 is TGTGCCAGCAGTCCCTACTCGTTCTATGGCTACACCTTC.

This clonotype was observed a few times. In DNA form, the CDR3 reads TGCGCCAGCAGCCAAGCGGGCGGCCAAAACATTCAGTACTTC. Encoded protein: CASSQAGGQNIQYF. The chain is built from TRBV4-1 and TRBJ2-4; D remains ambiguous. The CDR3 length is 14 residues. The V end lost 1 base, the J end lost 5 bases, and 9 bases lay between the germline ends. Germline values: CDR1 MGHRA, CDR2 YSYEKL.

The table lists this clonotype with a count of one. The V and J genes are TRBV18 and TRBJ1-5, with D perhaps matching TRBD1 (5 bases). From germline, CDR1 is KGHSH and CDR2 LQKENI. The CDR3 has 17 amino acids. V was cut by 4 bases and J by 0 bases, with 16 bases left in between. The CDR3 protein is CASSRIPGRSSNQPQHF. The CDR3 DNA sequence: TGTGCCAGCTCACGTATACCGGGACGGAGTAGCAATCAGCCCCAGCATTTT.

The V and J genes are TRBV7-8 and TRBJ2-1; 8 nucleotides agree with TRBD2. J lost 3 bases, V lost 6 bases, and 10 bases had no gene match. Germline CDR1 is SGHVS and CDR2 is FQNEAQ. This CDR3 contains 16 residues. The CDR3 loop reads CASRSLAGPVYNEQFF. The DNA for the CDR3 is TGTGCCAGCAGATCTCTAGCGGGCCCCGTCTACAATGAGCAGTTCTTC.

The chain uses TRBV29-1 and TRBJ2-1, with 8 bases fitting TRBD2. J lost 5 bases, V lost 0 bases, and 21 bases had no gene match. The CDR3 covers 20 residues. Germline V lookup: CDR1 SQVTM, CDR2 ANQGSEA. The CDR3 nucleotides are TGCAGCGTTGAAGATCTTCGGGTAGCGGGGAATCTGGGGACCAACAATGAGCAGTTCTTC. It translates to CSVEDLRVAGNLGTNNEQFF.

The chain combines TRBV4-1 with TRBJ1-2; D is perhaps TRBD1 (6 bases). V lost 0 bases to trimming and J lost 5 bases, with 16 bases between them. The germline CDR1 and CDR2 sequences are MGHRA and YSYEKL. This CDR3 is 16 amino acids long. The chain's CDR3 is CASSQDQRGEVYGYTF. The CDR3 DNA is TGCGCCAGCAGCCAAGATCAAAGGGGGGAAGTTTATGGCTACACCTTC.

Notes on this clonotype: One end of the junction varies from germline; a read error may be responsible. The chain employs TRBV12-3 or TRBV12-4 and TRBJ2-1; the match to TRBD1 covers 8 bases. The CDR3 loop spans 16 amino acids. The CDR3 spells CTSSFRDRNLHYEQFF. In DNA, the CDR3 is TGTACCAGCAGTTTTAGGGACAGGAACTTACACTATGAGCAGTTCTTC.

This clonotype has only a few counts. The chain has TRBV14 and TRBJ1-2, with D perhaps matching TRBD1 (6 bases). The germline V gene encodes CDR1 SGHDN and CDR2 FVKESK. With 2 bases removed from V and 4 bases from J, the gap between germline ends came to 14 bases. The CDR3 consists of 15 residues. The CDR3 region has the DNA TGTGCCAGCAGCCAATTTAGACAGGATGTCTATGGCTACACCTTC. Its translation is CASSQFRQDVYGYTF. Complete variable domain (other parts from reference TRBV14 and TRBJ1-2): EAGVTQFPSHSVIEKGQTVTLRCDPISGHDNLYWYRRVMGKEIKFLLHFVKESKQDESGMPNNRFLAERTGGTYSTLKVQPAELEDSGVYFCASSQFRQDVYGYTFGSGTRLTVV.

CDR3 amino acids: CAISEEGFTDTQYF. Here the CDR3 DNA reads TGTGCCATCAGTGAGGAGGGTTTCACAGATACGCAGTATTTT. The chain employs TRBV10-3 and TRBJ2-3, with D perhaps TRBD2 (5 bases). Between the trimmed V and J ends, which lost 2 bases and 2 bases, there was a span of 8 bases. Germline CDR1 reads ENHRY; CDR2 reads SYGVKD. The CDR3 is made up of 14 amino acids.

The chain joins TRBV20-1 to TRBJ2-1, with 14 bases that match TRBD2. This CDR3 spans 15 amino acids. Trimming at V came to 2 bases and at J to 6 bases, leaving 3 bases not matched to a gene. CDR1 is DFQATT and CDR2 is SNEGSKA in the germline V gene (reference sequence). The CDR3 DNA follows: TGCAGTGCTAGACCAGGGACTAGCGGGAGCAATGAGCAGTTCTTC. Its translation is CSARPGTSGSNEQFF.

V is TRBV5-1 and J is TRBJ2-7; D is unresolved. Per the germline V gene, CDR1 is SGHRS and CDR2 is YFSETQ. The CDR3 length is 14 residues. Trimming left V 0 bases short and J 5 bases short, with 12 bases between. The CDR3 loop reads CASSLAIAVHEQYF. CDR3 coding DNA: TGCGCCAGCAGCTTGGCGATCGCCGTCCACGAGCAGTACTTC. The full variable domain, its missing parts supplied by reference TRBV5-1 and TRBJ2-7, is KAGVTQTPRYLIKTRGQQVTLSCSPISGHRSVSWYQQTPGQGLQFLFEYFSETQRNKGNFPGRFSGRQFSNSRSEMNVSTLELGDSALYLCASSLAIAVHEQYFGPGTRLTVT.

The gene calls are TRBV18 and TRBJ2-3; TRBD2 matches 8 bases. Germline V CDR1 and CDR2: KGHSH, LQKENI. The CDR3 loop spans 16 amino acids. The J segment lost 1 base and the V segment lost 4 bases, leaving 7 bases of the junction unmatched. Written as DNA, the CDR3 is TGTGCCAGCTCACTACGAGCGGGAGAGGGCACAGATACGCAGTATTTT. It is translated as CASSLRAGEGTDTQYF.

This clonotype turned up a few times. This chain links TRBV20-1 with TRBJ2-5, with D tentatively TRBD1 (6 bases). Per the germline V gene, CDR1 is DFQATT and CDR2 is SNEGSKA (reference sequence). Trimming removed 4 bases at V and 11 bases at J, with 20 bases between. This CDR3 contains 13 residues. The CDR3 protein is CSATGQQVTGQYF. CDR3 nucleotide sequence: TGCAGTGCTACGGGACAACAAGTAACGGGGCAGTACTTC.

In this sample, this clonotype turned up a few times. This chain joins TRBV9 and TRBJ1-6; 7 nucleotides align to TRBD1. CDR1 is SGDLS, CDR2 YYNGEE, per germline. Losses at the gene ends were 0 bases for V and 4 bases for J; bases not matched to a gene: 1. This CDR3 is built from 15 residues. The CDR3 loop reads CASSVGQGYNSPLHF. The CDR3 coding sequence is TGTGCCAGCAGCGTAGGACAGGGATATAATTCACCCCTCCACTTT. The full variable domain, in which reference TRBV9 and TRBJ1-6 provide the parts outside the CDR3, is DSGVTQTPKHLITATGQRVTLRCSPRSGDLSVYWYQQSLDQGLQFLIQYYNGEERAKGNILERFSAQQFPDLHSELNLSSLELGDSALYFCASSVGQGYNSPLHFGNGTRLTVT.

The chain combines TRBV10-3 with TRBJ2-5, with TRBD2 matching 9 bases. The end of the DNA fits TRBJ2-7 better, so the J call may be wrong. The CDR3 length is 14 residues. Germline V gene lookup returns CDR1 ENHRY and CDR2 SYGVKD. CDR3 in DNA: TGTGCCATCAGTTCACTAGCGGGTGGGTACGAGCAGTACTTC. Amino acids: CAISSLAGGYEQYF.